This TCR beta chain was profiled in a study of blood T cell repertoires in COVID-19. Across the whole study: Sources were T cells, B-cell-depleted T cells, or PBMCs; the material itself was cDNA or gDNA.

In the study's own analysis: Reference gene primer amplification gave nucleated cell count estimates. Produced via immunoSEQ multiplex PCR; TCRdb's table is partial and in-frame only. V and J calls and clone size are copied from that table; D and trimming were computed from the DNA. Here the sample spans some 300,000 clones, 75% to 90% being singletons. Patients at the Seattle site were enrolled during active infection and followed longitudinally. The TCR was taken from a woman between 45 and 65 years old with COVID-19, enrolled during active disease. The material sequenced was peripheral blood.

CDR3 in amino acids: CASSEVASGRAKFF. CDR3 sequence (DNA): TGTGCCAGCAGTGAAGTAGCTAGCGGGAGGGCGAAGTTCTTC. The rearrangement uses TRBV2 and TRBJ2-1; 12 bases match TRBD2. CDR3 size: 14 residues. Per the germline V gene, CDR1 is SNHLY and CDR2 is FYNNEI. Trimming took 1 base from V and 14 from J; bases not matched to a gene: 6.